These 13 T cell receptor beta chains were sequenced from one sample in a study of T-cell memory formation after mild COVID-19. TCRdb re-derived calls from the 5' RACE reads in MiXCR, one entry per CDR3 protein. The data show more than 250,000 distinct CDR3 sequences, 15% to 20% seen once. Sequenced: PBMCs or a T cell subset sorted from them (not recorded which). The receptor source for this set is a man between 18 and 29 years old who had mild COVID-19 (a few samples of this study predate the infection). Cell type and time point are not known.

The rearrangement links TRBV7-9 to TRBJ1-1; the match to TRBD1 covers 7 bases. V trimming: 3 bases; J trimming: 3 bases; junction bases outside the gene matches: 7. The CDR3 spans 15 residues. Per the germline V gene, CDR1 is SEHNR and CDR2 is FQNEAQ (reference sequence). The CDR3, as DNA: TGTGCCAGCAGCTTGCCTCAGGGGGTTGACACTGAAGCTTTCTTT. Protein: CASSLPQGVDTEAFF.

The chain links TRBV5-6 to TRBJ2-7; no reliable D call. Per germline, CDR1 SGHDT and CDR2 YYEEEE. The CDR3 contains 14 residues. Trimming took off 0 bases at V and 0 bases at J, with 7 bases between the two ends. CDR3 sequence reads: CASSLEPGSYEQYV. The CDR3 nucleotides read TGTGCCAGCAGCTTGGAACCGGGCTCCTACGAGCAGTACGTC.

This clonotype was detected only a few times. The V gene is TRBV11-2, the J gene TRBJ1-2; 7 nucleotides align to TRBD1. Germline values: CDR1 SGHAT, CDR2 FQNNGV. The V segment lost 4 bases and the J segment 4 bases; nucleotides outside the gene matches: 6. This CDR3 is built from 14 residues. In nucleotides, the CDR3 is TGTGCCAGCAGCTCCGTCCGACAGGGCTATGGCTACACCTTC. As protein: CASSSVRQGYGYTF.

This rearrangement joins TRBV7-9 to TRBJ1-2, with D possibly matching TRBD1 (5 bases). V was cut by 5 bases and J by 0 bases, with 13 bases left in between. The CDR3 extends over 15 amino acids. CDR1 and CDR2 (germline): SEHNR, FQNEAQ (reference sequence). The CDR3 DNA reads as TGTGCCAGCAGCCGAGGGGACGGAACTAACTATGGCTACACCTTC. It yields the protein CASSRGDGTNYGYTF. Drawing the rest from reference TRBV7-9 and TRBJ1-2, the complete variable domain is DTGVSQNPRHKITKRGQNVTFRCDPISEHNRLYWYRQTLGQGPEFLTYFQNEAQLEKSRLLSDRFSAERPKGSFSTLEIQRTEQGDSAMYLCASSRGDGTNYGYTFGSGTRLTVV.

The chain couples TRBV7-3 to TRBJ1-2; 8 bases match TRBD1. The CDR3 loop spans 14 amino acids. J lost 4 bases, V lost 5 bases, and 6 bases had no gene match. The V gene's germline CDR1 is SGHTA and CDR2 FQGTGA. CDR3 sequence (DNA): TGTGCCAGCAGCCCTAGACAGGGGAGCTATGGCTACACCTTC. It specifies CASSPRQGSYGYTF. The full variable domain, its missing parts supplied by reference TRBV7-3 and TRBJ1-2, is GAGVSQTPSNKVTEKGKYVELRCDPISGHTALYWYRQSLGQGPEFLIYFQGTGAADDSGLPNDRFFAVRPEGSVSTLKIQRTERGDSAVYLCASSPRQGSYGYTFGSGTRLTVV.

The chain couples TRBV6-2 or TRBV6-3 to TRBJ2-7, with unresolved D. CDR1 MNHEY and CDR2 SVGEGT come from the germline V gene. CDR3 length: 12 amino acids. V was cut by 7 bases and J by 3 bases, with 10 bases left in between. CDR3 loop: CASTDTRYEQYF. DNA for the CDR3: TGTGCCAGCACTGATACGCGCTACGAGCAGTACTTC.

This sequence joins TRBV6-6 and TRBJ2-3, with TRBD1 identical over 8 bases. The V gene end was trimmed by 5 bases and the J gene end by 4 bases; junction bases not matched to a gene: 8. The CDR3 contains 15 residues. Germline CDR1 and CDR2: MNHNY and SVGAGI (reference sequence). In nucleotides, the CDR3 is TGTGCCAGCAGTGTGACAGGGGCGAACCCAGATACGCAGTATTTT. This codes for CASSVTGANPDTQYF.

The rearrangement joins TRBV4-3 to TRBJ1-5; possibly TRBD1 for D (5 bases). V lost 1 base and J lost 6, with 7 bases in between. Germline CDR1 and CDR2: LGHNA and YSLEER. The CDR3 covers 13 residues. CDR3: CASSQARAQPQHF. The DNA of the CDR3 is TGCGCCAGCAGCCAAGCCAGGGCTCAGCCCCAGCATTTT.

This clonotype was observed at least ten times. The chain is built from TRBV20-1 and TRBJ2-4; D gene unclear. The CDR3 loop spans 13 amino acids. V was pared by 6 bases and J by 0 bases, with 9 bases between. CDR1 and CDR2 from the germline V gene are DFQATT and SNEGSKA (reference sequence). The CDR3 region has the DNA TGCAGTGCGGCAGATTTAGCCAAAAACATTCAGTACTTC. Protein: CSAADLAKNIQYF.

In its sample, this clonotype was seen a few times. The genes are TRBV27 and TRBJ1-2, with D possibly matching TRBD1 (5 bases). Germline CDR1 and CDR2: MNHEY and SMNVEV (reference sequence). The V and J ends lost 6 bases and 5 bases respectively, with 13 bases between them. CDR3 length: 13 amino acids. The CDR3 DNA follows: TGTGCCAGCAGCCCGGGACGGAGGTATGGCTACACCTTC. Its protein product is CASSPGRRYGYTF.

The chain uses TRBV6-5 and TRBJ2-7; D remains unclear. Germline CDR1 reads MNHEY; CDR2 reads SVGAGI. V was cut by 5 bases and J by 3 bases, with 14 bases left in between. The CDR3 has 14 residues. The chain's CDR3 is CASSPTARYYEQYF. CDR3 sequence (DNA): TGTGCCAGCAGTCCCACTGCTCGTTACTACGAGCAGTACTTC.

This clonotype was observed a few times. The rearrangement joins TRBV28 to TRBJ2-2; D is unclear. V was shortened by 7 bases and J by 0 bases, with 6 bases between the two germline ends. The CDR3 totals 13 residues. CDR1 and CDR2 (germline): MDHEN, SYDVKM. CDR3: CASTVTNTGELFF. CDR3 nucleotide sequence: TGTGCCAGCACAGTTACGAACACCGGGGAGCTGTTTTTT.

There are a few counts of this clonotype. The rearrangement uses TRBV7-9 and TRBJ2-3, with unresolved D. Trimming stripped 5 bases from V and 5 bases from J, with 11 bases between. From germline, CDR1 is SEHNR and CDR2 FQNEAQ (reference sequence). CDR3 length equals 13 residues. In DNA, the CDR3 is TGTGCCAGCAGCAAGACCGTTGAAGATACGCAGTATTTT. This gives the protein CASSKTVEDTQYF.